Given below is one TCR beta chain in context. The ends were cut back, 3 bases at V and 4 bases at J, with 13 bases in the middle. In germline, CDR1 is SGHNT, CDR2 YYREEE (reference sequence). The CDR3 loop spans 14 amino acids. This specimen belongs to a study of blood T cell repertoires in COVID-19. The age range of participants was 18 to 89 years, with residence in about 25 US areas. Sequencing was performed with immunoSEQ multiplex PCR; in TCRdb, only in-frame clones are kept and a portion is missing. Of some 300,000 clones in the sample, around 86% were seen once. What was sequenced was PBMCs or T cells enriched from blood (not recorded which). The chain joins TRBV5-4 to TRBJ1-1, with D tentatively TRBD1 (6 bases). The sequence derives from a man aged 30 to 39 who had recovered from COVID-19. The DNA for the CDR3 is TGTGCCAGCAGCTCACAGGGTAGGGCCACTGAAGCTTTCTTT. Translating gives CASSSQGRATEAFF.